Below are 30 T cell receptor beta chains sequenced from a single sample in a study of blood T cell repertoires in COVID-19. Method: immunoSEQ multiplex PCR; TCRdb's copy keeps in-frame clones and lacks some. The table has 140,000 to 150,000 clones, approximately 87% seen once. The specimen sequenced was PBMCs or T cells enriched from blood (not recorded which). These receptors were taken from a woman in her 30s with acute COVID-19.

A word on this clone: The same CDR3 can be traced to other DNA sequences in this sample. This chain joins TRBV5-6 and TRBJ1-2; TRBD1 matches at 7 bases. Germline trimming cut 0 bases from V and 8 bases from J; bases unmatched to any gene: 1. Germline loops: CDR1 SGHDT, CDR2 YYEEEE. The CDR3 covers 12 residues. Written as DNA, the CDR3 is TGTGCCAGCAGCTTGGTAGGGGGCGGCTACACCTTC. As protein: CASSLVGGGYTF.

DNA for the CDR3: TGTGCCAGCAGCCAGGAAGGACAGAATCAGCCCCAGCATTTT. Protein: CASSQEGQNQPQHF. The gene calls are TRBV3-1 (or the pseudogene TRBV3-2) and TRBJ1-5; D might be TRBD1 (6 bases). CDR1 is LGHDT and CDR2 is YNNKEL in the germline V gene (reference sequence). Trimming pared 3 bases from V and 4 bases from J, leaving 10 bases between. The CDR3 consists of 14 residues.

The chain employs TRBV27 and TRBJ2-3, with D perhaps TRBD1 (6 bases). V lost 4 bases, J lost 4 bases, and 18 bases lay in between. Germline V lookup: CDR1 MNHEY, CDR2 SMNVEV (reference sequence). The CDR3 spans 16 residues. In DNA, the CDR3 is TGTGCCAGCAGTTCCGTGACAGGCCTCGGCCCAGATACGCAGTATTTT. Encoded protein: CASSSVTGLGPDTQYF.

The J gene is TRBJ1-1, the V gene TRBV28; 9 bases agree with TRBD1. Germline-derived CDR1 and CDR2 are MDHEN and SYDVKM. This CDR3 spans 18 amino acids. CDR3 DNA sequence: TGTGCAACAGCGCGCACAGGGGGCTTTAGTCTGAAGAACACTGAAGCTTTCTTT. Protein sequence: CATARTGGFSLKNTEAFF.

CDR3 protein: CASSIHLTGTEAFF. The DNA of the CDR3 is TGTGCCAGTAGTATTCACCTCACGGGCACTGAAGCTTTCTTT. This chain joins TRBV19 and TRBJ1-1; unclear D gene. The CDR3 covers 14 residues. Germline CDR1 is LNHDA and CDR2 is SQIVND (reference sequence). V dropped 3 bases and J dropped 4 bases, with 12 bases sitting between them.

The chain couples TRBV6-5 to TRBJ1-6; tentatively, D is TRBD1 (5 bases). V lost 0 bases to trimming and J lost 11 bases, with 17 bases between them. The CDR3 has 16 amino acids. Germline V gives CDR1 MNHEY, CDR2 SVGAGI. CDR3 loop: CASSYSMDISWPPLHF. The CDR3 coding sequence is TGTGCCAGCAGTTACTCCATGGACATATCCTGGCCACCCCTCCACTTT.

The chain employs TRBV5-1 and TRBJ2-5, with 12 bases lining up with TRBD2. J was trimmed by 6 bases and V by 4 bases; bases with no gene match: 7. The CDR3 totals 15 residues. CDR1 is SGHRS and CDR2 is YFSETQ in the germline V gene. The chain's CDR3 is CASSPGLAGRKTQYF. The CDR3 bases are TGCGCCAGCAGCCCTGGACTAGCGGGACGAAAGACCCAGTACTTC.

This clone turned up a few times. The V gene is TRBV4-1, the J gene TRBJ1-1; 9 bases are shared with TRBD1. V shed 2 bases and J 5 bases; nucleotides not matched to a gene: 6. The CDR3 is made up of 15 amino acids. Germline V gene data show CDR1 as MGHRA and CDR2 as YSYEKL. The CDR3 coding sequence is TGCGCCAGCAGCCAACCCGGGACAGGGTTGACTGAAGCTTTCTTT. It translates to CASSQPGTGLTEAFF.

The chain employs TRBV19 and TRBJ1-6; TRBD1 might be the D (5 bases). The germline gives CDR1 LNHDA, CDR2 SQIVND (reference sequence). CDR3 length: 15 amino acids. V shed 3 bases and J shed 7 bases, with 13 bases lying between them. CDR3 amino acids: CASSISPGWNSPLHF. DNA for the CDR3: TGTGCCAGTAGTATTAGTCCAGGGTGGAATTCACCCCTCCACTTT.

CDR3 protein: CATSRVGQENTEAFF. The CDR3 nucleotides read TGTGCCACCAGCAGAGTAGGACAGGAGAACACTGAAGCTTTCTTT. The V and J genes are TRBV15 and TRBJ1-1, with 7 bases identical to TRBD1. Germline V gene sequence: CDR1 LNHNV, CDR2 YYDKDF (reference sequence). CDR3 length equals 15 residues. V lost 1 base and J lost 1; bases outside the gene matches: 3.

The J gene is TRBJ1-5, the V gene TRBV6-7; maybe TRBD1 (5 bases). TRBV6-7 is reported as an ORF; its role is uncertain. The CDR3 is 15 residues long. The V and J ends lost 1 base and 2 bases respectively, with 9 bases between them. CDR3 coding DNA: TGTGCCAGCAGTTACTGGACATTCGGCAATCAGCCCCAGCATTTT. This translates into CASSYWTFGNQPQHF.

V gene TRBV6-1 combines with J gene TRBJ2-7; TRBD1 is a possible D gene (6 bases). The germline V and J ends were trimmed by 2 bases and 0 bases, with 11 bases remaining between them. This CDR3 contains 15 residues. Germline V gives CDR1 MNHNS, CDR2 SASEGT. CDR3 in amino acids: CASSELSGASYEQYF. CDR3 DNA sequence: TGTGCCAGCAGTGAATTGTCAGGGGCCTCCTACGAGCAGTACTTC.

CDR3 sequence reads: CASSDRANQPQHF. CDR3 coding DNA: TGTGCCAGTAGTGACAGGGCCAATCAGCCCCAGCATTTT. This sequence joins TRBV19 and TRBJ1-5, with TRBD1 matching 7 bases. V lost 5 bases and J lost 3; bases outside the gene matches: 1. CDR1 and CDR2 from the germline V gene are LNHDA and SQIVND (reference sequence). The CDR3 extends over 13 amino acids.

The CDR3 nucleotides are TGTGCCAGCAGCCTAGGGGGCCCTGGATCGAGCTCCTACAATGAGCAGTTCTTC. Protein product: CASSLGGPGSSSYNEQFF. The J gene is TRBJ2-1, the V gene TRBV27; 7 bases agree with TRBD1. The CDR3 totals 18 residues. CDR1 is MNHEY and CDR2 is SMNVEV in the germline V gene (reference sequence). J was trimmed by 0 bases and V by 6 bases; bases with no gene match: 14.

The chain has TRBV19 and TRBJ2-7; TRBD2 matches at 14 bases. In germline, CDR1 is LNHDA, CDR2 SQIVND (reference sequence). This CDR3 region has 16 residues. V lost 5 bases to trimming and J lost 3 bases; unmatched junction nucleotides: 6. The CDR3 protein is CASSLGLAGVGYEQYF. CDR3 sequence (DNA): TGTGCCAGTAGTTTGGGACTAGCGGGAGTCGGCTACGAGCAGTACTTC.

The rearrangement uses TRBV6-5 and TRBJ2-7; D possibly corresponds to TRBD1 (6 bases). The CDR3 length is 13 residues. Germline V gene sequence: CDR1 MNHEY, CDR2 SVGAGI. V gave up 5 bases and J gave up 4 bases, with 12 bases separating them. The CDR3 DNA reads TGTGCCAGCAGTCCGGCACAGGGATACGAGCAGTACTTC. The encoded protein is CASSPAQGYEQYF.

This sequence joins TRBV30 and TRBJ2-2, with TRBD1 matching over 8 bases. The CDR3 has 14 amino acids. Per the germline V gene, CDR1 is GTSNPN and CDR2 is SVGIG (reference sequence). Trimming took 5 bases from V and 5 from J; bases not matched to a gene: 7. CDR3 nucleotide sequence: TGTGCCTGGGCCGGACAGGGCGAAACCGGGGAGCTGTTTTTT. This codes for CAWAGQGETGELFF.

This rearrangement joins TRBV5-1 to TRBJ2-3; 9 nucleotides match TRBD2. Germline CDR1 and CDR2: SGHRS and YFSETQ. The CDR3 covers 16 residues. V shed 0 bases and J 4 bases; nucleotides not matched to a gene: 6. The DNA of the CDR3 is TGCGCCAGCAGCTTGGTAGCGGGAGTTGGCGCAGATACGCAGTATTTT. Protein product: CASSLVAGVGADTQYF.

A word on this clone: An end of the junction does not agree with germline; a read error may underlie this. The gene calls are TRBV6-5 and TRBJ2-7, with D uncertain. This CDR3 is 12 amino acids long. Germline V gene lookup returns CDR1 MNHEY and CDR2 SVGAGI. CDR3 protein: CASSLGDSKKDF. The CDR3, as DNA: TGTGCCAGCAGTTTAGGAGACTCGAAGAAGGACTTC.

V and J are TRBV5-1 and TRBJ2-2, with D hard to call. Germline V gives CDR1 SGHRS, CDR2 YFSETQ. Trimming left V 0 bases short and J 0 bases short, with 6 bases between. The length of the CDR3 is 15 residues. The CDR3: CASSLGQTNTGELFF. In DNA form, the CDR3 reads TGCGCCAGCAGCTTGGGACAAACGAACACCGGGGAGCTGTTTTTT.

For the CDR3, the DNA is TGTGCCAGCAGCGCCGCTCAGTCTGCGAACACCGGGGAGCTGTTTTTT. Amino acids: CASSAAQSANTGELFF. V and J are TRBV9 and TRBJ2-2; D is undetermined. Germline V gene sequence: CDR1 SGDLS, CDR2 YYNGEE. The germline V and J ends were trimmed by 3 bases and 0 bases, with 12 bases remaining between them. The CDR3 spans 16 residues.

This chain connects TRBV13 to TRBJ1-3; a possible D gene is TRBD1 (5 bases). Trimming shortened V by 0 bases and J by 2 bases, and 11 bases separated the two germline ends. Looked up from germline, CDR1 is PRHDT and CDR2 is FYEKMQ (reference sequence). The CDR3 has 16 residues. Here the CDR3 DNA reads TGTGCCAGCAGCTTAGGAGGGGCCTCTGCTGGAAACACCATATATTTT. Amino acid sequence: CASSLGGASAGNTIYF.

This rearrangement joins TRBV18 to TRBJ2-3; D is ambiguous. Looked up from germline, CDR1 is KGHSH and CDR2 is LQKENI. Trimming took 0 bases from V and 0 from J, leaving 10 bases between them. This CDR3 has 16 amino acids. This chain's CDR3 is CASSPPRGASTDTQYF. In nucleotides, the CDR3 is TGTGCCAGCTCACCACCCCGCGGAGCTAGCACAGATACGCAGTATTTT.

Here the CDR3 reads CASSYQGGGQPQHF. The CDR3 DNA reads as TGCGCCAGCAGCTACCAGGGTGGGGGCCAGCCCCAGCATTTT. The J gene is TRBJ1-5, the V gene TRBV5-1; D is possibly TRBD1 (6 bases). CDR3 size: 14 residues. CDR1 and CDR2 from the germline V gene are SGHRS and YFSETQ. V lost 3 bases to trimming and J lost 7 bases, with 14 bases between them. The whole variable domain, remainder taken from reference TRBV5-1 and TRBJ1-5, is KAGVTQTPRYLIKTRGQQVTLSCSPISGHRSVSWYQQTPGQGLQFLFEYFSETQRNKGNFPGRFSGRQFSNSRSEMNVSTLELGDSALYLCASSYQGGGQPQHFGDGTRLSIL.

The chain is built from TRBV11-2 and TRBJ2-5; no firm D call. With 1 base removed from V and 2 bases from J, the gap between germline ends came to 8 bases. Germline CDR1 is SGHAT and CDR2 is FQNNGV. The CDR3 covers 14 residues. CDR3: CASSLVSFQETQYF. The CDR3 nucleotides are TGTGCCAGCAGCTTAGTCTCGTTTCAAGAGACCCAGTACTTC.

V is TRBV6-4 and J is TRBJ1-5; 8 bases match TRBD1. Looked up from germline, CDR1 is MRHNA and CDR2 is SNTAGT. With V trimmed by 2 bases and J by 1 base, 10 bases remained unmatched. The CDR3 has 18 residues. CDR3 region: CASSDPTGDAYSNQPQHF. CDR3 sequence (DNA): TGTGCCAGCAGTGACCCGACAGGGGACGCCTACAGCAATCAGCCCCAGCATTTT.

Only one count was recorded for this clone. The genes are TRBV4-3 and TRBJ2-1, with 7 nucleotides matching TRBD1. Germline V gene sequence: CDR1 LGHNA, CDR2 YSLEER. The CDR3 is made up of 15 amino acids. Germline trimming cut 1 base from V and 6 bases from J; bases unmatched to any gene: 6. The CDR3 protein is CASSQAGQSSNEQFF. The DNA for the CDR3 is TGCGCCAGCAGCCAAGCGGGACAGAGTTCCAATGAGCAGTTCTTC.

The genes are TRBV6-5 and TRBJ1-2, with D tentatively TRBD1 (5 bases). V lost 6 bases and J 8 bases, leaving 13 bases between the germline ends. Germline loops: CDR1 MNHEY, CDR2 SVGAGI. The CDR3 spans 12 residues. The CDR3 is CASSGDRAGYTF. The CDR3 nucleotides read TGTGCCAGCAGCGGAGACAGAGCAGGCTACACCTTC.

The rearrangement links TRBV5-4 to TRBJ1-2; 8 nucleotides align to TRBD1. V gave up 4 bases and J gave up 6 bases; unmatched junction bases: 11. The CDR3 covers 15 residues. The germline gives CDR1 SGHNT, CDR2 YYREEE (reference sequence). The CDR3 DNA follows: TGTGCCAGCAGCCATAGAGACAGGGGAACCCATGGCTACACCTTC. Translated, it gives CASSHRDRGTHGYTF.

The rearrangement uses TRBV12-3 or TRBV12-4 and TRBJ2-1; possible D gene TRBD2, 7 bases. The V end was cut by 3 bases, the J end by 14 bases, with 14 bases between. This CDR3 is built from 12 residues. The DNA of the CDR3 is TGTGCCAGCAGTTTTTCCGAGGGGGGGGAGTTCTTC. Its protein product is CASSFSEGGEFF.